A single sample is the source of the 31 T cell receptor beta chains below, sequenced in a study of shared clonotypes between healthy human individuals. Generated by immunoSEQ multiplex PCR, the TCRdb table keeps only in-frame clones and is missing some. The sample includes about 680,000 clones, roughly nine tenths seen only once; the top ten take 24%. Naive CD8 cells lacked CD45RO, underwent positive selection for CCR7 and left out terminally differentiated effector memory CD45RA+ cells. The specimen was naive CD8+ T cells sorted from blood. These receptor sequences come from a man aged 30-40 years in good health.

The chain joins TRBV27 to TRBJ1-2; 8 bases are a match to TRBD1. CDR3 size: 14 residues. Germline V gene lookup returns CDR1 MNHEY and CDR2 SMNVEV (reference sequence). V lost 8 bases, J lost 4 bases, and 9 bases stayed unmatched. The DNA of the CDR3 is TGTGCCAGCCGACCACCGGGACAGGTCTATGGCTACACCTTC. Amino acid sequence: CASRPPGQVYGYTF.

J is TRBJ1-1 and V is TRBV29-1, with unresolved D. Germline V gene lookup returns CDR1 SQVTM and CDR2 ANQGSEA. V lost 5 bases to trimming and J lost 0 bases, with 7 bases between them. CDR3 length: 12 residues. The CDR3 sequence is CSVTELNTEAFF. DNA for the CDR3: TGCAGCGTTACCGAACTGAACACTGAAGCTTTCTTT.

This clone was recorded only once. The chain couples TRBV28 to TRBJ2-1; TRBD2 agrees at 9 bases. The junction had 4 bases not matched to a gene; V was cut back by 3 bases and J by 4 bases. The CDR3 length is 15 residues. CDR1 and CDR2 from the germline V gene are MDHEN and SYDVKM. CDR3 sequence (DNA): TGTGCCAGCAGTTTCGGGACTAGCATTTACAATGAGCAGTTCTTC. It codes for CASSFGTSIYNEQFF.

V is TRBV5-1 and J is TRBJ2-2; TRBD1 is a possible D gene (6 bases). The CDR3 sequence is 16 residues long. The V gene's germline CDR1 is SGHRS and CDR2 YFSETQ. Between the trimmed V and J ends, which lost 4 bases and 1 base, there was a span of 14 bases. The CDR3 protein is CASSPVPGVNTGELFF. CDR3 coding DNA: TGCGCCAGCAGCCCCGTGCCAGGGGTGAACACCGGGGAGCTGTTTTTT.

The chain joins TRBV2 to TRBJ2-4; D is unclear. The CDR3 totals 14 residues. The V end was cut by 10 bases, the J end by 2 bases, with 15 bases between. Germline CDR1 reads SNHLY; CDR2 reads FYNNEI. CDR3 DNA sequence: TGTGCCACCCAATCTTCCGGAACCAAAAACATTCAGTACTTC. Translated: CATQSSGTKNIQYF.

CDR3 loop: CASSYSAGGLGNEQFF. CDR3 nucleotide sequence: TGTGCCAGCAGTTACTCAGCGGGAGGGTTGGGGAATGAGCAGTTCTTC. This chain uses TRBV6-5 with TRBJ2-1, with 10 bases identical to TRBD2. Germline V gives CDR1 MNHEY, CDR2 SVGAGI. CDR3 length: 16 amino acids. J gave up 7 bases and V 0 bases, and 6 bases lay outside the gene matches.

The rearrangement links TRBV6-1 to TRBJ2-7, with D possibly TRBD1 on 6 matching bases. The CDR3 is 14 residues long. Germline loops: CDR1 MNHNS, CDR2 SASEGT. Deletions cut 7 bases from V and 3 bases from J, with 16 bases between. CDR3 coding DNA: TGTGCCAGCACTGGGTTTAGGGGGTTCTACGAGCAGTACTTC. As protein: CASTGFRGFYEQYF.

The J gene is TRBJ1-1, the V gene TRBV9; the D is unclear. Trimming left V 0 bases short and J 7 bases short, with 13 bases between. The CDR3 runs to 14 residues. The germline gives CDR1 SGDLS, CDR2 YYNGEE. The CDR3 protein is CASSVVSQPSEAFF. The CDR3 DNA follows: TGTGCCAGCAGCGTAGTATCGCAGCCGAGTGAAGCTTTCTTT.

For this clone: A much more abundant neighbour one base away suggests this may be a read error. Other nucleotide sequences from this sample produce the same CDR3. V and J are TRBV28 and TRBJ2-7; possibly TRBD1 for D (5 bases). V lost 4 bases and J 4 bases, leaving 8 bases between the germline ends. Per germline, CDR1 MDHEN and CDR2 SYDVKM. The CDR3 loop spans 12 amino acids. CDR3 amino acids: CASSSDSYEQYF. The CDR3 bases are TGTGCCAGCAGTTCCGACAGTTACGAGCAGTACTTC.

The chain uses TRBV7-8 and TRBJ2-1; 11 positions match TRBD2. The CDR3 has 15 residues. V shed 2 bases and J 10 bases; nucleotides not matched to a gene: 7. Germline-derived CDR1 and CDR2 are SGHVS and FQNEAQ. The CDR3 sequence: CASSLPLAGAPEQFF. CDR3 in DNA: TGTGCCAGCAGCTTACCACTAGCGGGAGCCCCCGAGCAGTTCTTC.

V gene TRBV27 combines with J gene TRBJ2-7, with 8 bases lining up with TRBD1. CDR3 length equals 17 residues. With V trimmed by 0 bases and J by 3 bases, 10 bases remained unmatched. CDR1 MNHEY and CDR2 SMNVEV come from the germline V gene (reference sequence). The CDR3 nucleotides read TGTGCCAGCAGTTTATCGGTTGGGACAGGTGATATCTACGAGCAGTACTTC. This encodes CASSLSVGTGDIYEQYF.

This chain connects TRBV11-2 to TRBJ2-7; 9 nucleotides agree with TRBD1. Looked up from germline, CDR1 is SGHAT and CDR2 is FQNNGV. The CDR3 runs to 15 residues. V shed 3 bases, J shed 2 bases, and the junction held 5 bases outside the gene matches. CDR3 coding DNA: TGTGCCAGCAGCTTTTCCAGGACAGGGGCCTACGAGCAGTACTTC. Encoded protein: CASSFSRTGAYEQYF. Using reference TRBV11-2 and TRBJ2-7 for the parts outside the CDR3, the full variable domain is EAGVAQSPRYKIIEKRQSVAFWCNPISGHATLYWYQQILGQGPKLLIQFQNNGVVDDSQLPKDRFSAERLKGVDSTLKIQPAKLEDSAVYLCASSFSRTGAYEQYFGPGTRLTVT.

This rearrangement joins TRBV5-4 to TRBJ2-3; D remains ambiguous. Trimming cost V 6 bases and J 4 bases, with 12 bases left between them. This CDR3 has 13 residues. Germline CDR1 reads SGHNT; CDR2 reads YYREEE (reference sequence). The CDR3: CASTPGNPDTQYF. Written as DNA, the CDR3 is TGTGCCAGCACCCCCGGTAACCCAGATACGCAGTATTTT.

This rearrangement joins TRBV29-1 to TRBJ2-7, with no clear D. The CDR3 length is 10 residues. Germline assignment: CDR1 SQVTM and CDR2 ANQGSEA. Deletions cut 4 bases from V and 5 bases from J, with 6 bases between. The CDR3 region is CSVVRNEQYF. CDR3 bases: TGCAGCGTTGTAAGGAACGAGCAGTACTTC.

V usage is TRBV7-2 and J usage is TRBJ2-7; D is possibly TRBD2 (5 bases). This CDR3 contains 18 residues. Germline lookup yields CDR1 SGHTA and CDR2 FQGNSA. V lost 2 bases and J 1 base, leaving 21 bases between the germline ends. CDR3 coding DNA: TGTGCCAGCAGCTTAATCTCCGGAATCAACGGGAAGTCCTACGAGCAGTACTTC. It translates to CASSLISGINGKSYEQYF. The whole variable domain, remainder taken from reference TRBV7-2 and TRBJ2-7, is GAGVSQSPSNKVTEKGKDVELRCDPISGHTALYWYRQSLGQGLEFLIYFQGNSAPDKSGLPSDRFSAERTGGSVSTLTIQRTQQEDSAVYLCASSLISGINGKSYEQYFGPGTRLTVT.

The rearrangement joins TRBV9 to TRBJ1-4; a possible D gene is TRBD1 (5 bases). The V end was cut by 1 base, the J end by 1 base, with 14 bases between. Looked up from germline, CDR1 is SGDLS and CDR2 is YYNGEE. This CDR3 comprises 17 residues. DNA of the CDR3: TGTGCCAGCAGCGTAAGTGGCTTGGGACGAACTAATGAAAAACTGTTTTTT. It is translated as CASSVSGLGRTNEKLFF.

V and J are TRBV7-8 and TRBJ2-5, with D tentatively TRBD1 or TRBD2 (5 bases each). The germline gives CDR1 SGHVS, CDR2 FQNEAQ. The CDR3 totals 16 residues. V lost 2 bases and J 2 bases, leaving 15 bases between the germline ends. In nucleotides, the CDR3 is TGTGCCAGCAGCTTACGTAATCGGGGCCGGCAAGAGACCCAGTACTTC. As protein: CASSLRNRGRQETQYF.

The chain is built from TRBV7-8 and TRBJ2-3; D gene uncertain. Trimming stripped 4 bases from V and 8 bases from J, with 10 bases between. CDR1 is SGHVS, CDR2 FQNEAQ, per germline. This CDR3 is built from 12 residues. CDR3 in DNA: TGTGCCAGCAGCTCACTACGAGCTACGCAGTATTTT. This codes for CASSSLRATQYF. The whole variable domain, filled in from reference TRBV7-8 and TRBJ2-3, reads GAGVSQSPRYKVAKRGQDVALRCDPISGHVSLFWYQQALGQGPEFLTYFQNEAQLDKSGLPSDRFFAERPEGSVSTLKIQRTQQEDSAVYLCASSSLRATQYFGPGTRLTVL.

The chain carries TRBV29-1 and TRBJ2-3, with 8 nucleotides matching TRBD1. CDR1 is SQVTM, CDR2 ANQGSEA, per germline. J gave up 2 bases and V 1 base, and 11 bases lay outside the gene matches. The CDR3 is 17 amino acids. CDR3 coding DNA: TGCAGCGTTGAAGGCCAACCGGGACAGGAAAACACAGATACGCAGTATTTT. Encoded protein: CSVEGQPGQENTDTQYF.

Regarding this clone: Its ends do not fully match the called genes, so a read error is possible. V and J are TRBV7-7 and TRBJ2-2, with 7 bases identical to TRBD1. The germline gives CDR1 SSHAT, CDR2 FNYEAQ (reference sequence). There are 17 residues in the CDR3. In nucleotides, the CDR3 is TGTGCTAGCAGCTCTTACAAAGGGACAGTGAACACCGGGGAGCTGTTTTTT. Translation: CASSSYKGTVNTGELFF. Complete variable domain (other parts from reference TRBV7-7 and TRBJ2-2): GAGVSQSPRYKVTKRGQDVTLRCDPISSHATLYWYQQALGQGPEFLTYFNYEAQPDKSGLPSDRFSAERPEGSISTLTIQRTEQRDSAMYRCASSSYKGTVNTGELFFGEGSRLTVL.

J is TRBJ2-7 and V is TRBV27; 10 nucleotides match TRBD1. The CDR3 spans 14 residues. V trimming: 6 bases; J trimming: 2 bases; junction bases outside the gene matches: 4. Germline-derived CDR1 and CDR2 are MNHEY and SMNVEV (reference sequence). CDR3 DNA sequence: TGTGCCAGCAGCAGACAGGGGGCCCCCTACGAGCAGTACTTC. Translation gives CASSRQGAPYEQYF.

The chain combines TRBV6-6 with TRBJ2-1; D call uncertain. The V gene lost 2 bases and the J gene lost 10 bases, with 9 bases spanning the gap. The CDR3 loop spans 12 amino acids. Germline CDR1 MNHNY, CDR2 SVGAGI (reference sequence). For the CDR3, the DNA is TGTGCCAGCAGTTACGGGGTAGGGGAGCAGTTCTTC. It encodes CASSYGVGEQFF.

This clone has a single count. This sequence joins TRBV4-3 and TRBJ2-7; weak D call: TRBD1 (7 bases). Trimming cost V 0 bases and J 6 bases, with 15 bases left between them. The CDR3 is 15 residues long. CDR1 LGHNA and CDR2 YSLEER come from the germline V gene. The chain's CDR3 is CASSQDSGTAGEQYF. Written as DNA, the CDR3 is TGCGCCAGCAGCCAAGATTCCGGGACAGCGGGCGAGCAGTACTTC.

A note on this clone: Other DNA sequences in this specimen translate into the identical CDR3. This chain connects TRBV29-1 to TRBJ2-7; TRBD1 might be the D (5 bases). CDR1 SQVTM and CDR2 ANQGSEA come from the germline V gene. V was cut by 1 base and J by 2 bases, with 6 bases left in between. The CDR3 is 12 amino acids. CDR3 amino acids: CSVEGRAYEQYF. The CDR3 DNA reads TGCAGCGTTGAAGGCAGGGCCTACGAGCAGTACTTC.

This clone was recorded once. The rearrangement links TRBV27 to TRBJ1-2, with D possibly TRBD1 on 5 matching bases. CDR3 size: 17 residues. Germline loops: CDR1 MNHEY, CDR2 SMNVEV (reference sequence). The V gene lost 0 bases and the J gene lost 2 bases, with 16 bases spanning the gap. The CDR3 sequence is CASSLSVGATANYGYTF. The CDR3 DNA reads TGTGCCAGCAGTTTATCCGTCGGGGCCACCGCCAACTATGGCTACACCTTC.

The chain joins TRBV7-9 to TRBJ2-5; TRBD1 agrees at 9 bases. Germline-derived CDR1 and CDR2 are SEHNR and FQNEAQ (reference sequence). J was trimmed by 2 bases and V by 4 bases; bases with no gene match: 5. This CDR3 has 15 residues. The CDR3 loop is CASSSRDRAQETQYF. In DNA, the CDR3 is TGTGCCAGCAGCTCCCGGGACAGGGCTCAAGAGACCCAGTACTTC.

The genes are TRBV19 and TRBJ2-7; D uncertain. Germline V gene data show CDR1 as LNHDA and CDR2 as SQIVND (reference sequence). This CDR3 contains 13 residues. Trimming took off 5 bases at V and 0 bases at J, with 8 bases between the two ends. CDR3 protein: CASSSLSSYEQYF. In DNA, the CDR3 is TGTGCCAGTAGTTCTCTCAGCTCCTACGAGCAGTACTTC.

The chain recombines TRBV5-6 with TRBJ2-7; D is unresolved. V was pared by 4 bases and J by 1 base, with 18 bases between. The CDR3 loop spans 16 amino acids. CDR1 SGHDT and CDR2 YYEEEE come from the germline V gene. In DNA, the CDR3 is TGTGCCAGCAGCCCCGAAGTAGATGACATGTCCTACGAGCAGTACTTC. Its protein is CASSPEVDDMSYEQYF. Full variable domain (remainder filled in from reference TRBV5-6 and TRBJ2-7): DAGVTQSPTHLIKTRGQQVTLRCSPKSGHDTVSWYQQALGQGPQFIFQYYEEEERQRGNFPDRFSGHQFPNYSSELNVNALLLGDSALYLCASSPEVDDMSYEQYFGPGTRLTVT.

The CDR3 loop is CASSQGTGGYEQYF. The CDR3 DNA reads TGTGCCAGCAGTCAAGGGACAGGGGGCTACGAGCAGTACTTC. The chain combines TRBV6-6 with TRBJ2-7; 11 bases align to TRBD1. Unmatched junction bases numbered 3, after V lost 5 bases and J lost 3 bases. This CDR3 has 14 residues. Germline CDR1 is MNHNY and CDR2 is SVGAGI (reference sequence).

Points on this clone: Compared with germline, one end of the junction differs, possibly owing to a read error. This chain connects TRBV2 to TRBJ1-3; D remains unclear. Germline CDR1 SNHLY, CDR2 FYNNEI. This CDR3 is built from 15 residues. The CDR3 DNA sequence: TGTGCCAGCAGGGAAGCTGTCCTCTCTGGAAACACCATATATTTT. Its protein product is CASREAVLSGNTIYF. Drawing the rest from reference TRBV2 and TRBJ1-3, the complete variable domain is EPEVTQTPSHQVTQMGQEVILRCVPISNHLYFYWYRQILGQKVEFLVSFYNNEISEKSEIFDDQFSVERPDGSNFTLKIRSTKLEDSAMYFCASREAVLSGNTIYFGEGSWLTVV.

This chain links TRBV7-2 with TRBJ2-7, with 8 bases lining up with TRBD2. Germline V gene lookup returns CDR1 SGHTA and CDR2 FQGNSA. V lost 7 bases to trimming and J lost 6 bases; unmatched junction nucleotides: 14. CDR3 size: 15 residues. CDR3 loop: CASNQRGTLLGEQYF. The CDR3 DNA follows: TGTGCCAGCAACCAGCGGGGGACTTTACTAGGCGAGCAGTACTTC.